The present T cell receptor (beta chain) was sequenced within a study of cytomegalovirus exposure and HLA in healthy donors. Overall study findings and caveats: Researchers catalogued 164 TCR beta chains as cytomegalovirus-associated. In vitro confirmation showed a few CMV-associated chains to be CMV antigen specific.

The donors formed part of the 120-subject validation cohort, distinct from the approximately 670-subject first cohort. Of note for this clone: What it binds is not known.

Measured with immunoSEQ multiplex PCR; TCRdb has only the in-frame clones, and not every one. The sample lists roughly 130,000 clones, roughly 86% occurring once. CDR1 is KGHSH and CDR2 is LQKENI in the germline V gene. V was clipped by 3 bases and J by 2 bases, with 16 bases between them. The CDR3 extends over 16 amino acids. This clonotype originated in a man aged 30 to 45 in good health and CMV-seronegative. The sequenced material came from PBMCs. This chain uses TRBV18 with TRBJ1-2; TRBD1 is a possible D gene (5 bases). The CDR3: CASSPLPGHDNYGYTF. CDR3 sequence (DNA): TGTGCCAGCTCACCTCTACCCGGACACGACAACTATGGCTACACCTTC.